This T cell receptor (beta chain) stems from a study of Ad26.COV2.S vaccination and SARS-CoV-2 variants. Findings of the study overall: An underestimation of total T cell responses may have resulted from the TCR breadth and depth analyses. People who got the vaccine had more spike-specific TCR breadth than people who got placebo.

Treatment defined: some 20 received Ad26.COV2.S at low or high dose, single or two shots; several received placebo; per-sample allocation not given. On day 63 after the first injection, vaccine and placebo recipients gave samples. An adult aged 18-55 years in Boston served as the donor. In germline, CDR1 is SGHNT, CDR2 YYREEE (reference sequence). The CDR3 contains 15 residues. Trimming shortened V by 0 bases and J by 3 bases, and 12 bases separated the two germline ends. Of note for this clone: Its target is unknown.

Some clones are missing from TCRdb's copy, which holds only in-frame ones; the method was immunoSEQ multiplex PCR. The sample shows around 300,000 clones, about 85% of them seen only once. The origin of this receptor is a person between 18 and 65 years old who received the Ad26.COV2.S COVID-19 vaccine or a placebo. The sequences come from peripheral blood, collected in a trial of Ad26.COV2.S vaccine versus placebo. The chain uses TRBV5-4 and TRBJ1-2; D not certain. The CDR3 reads CASSLEASGYYGYTF. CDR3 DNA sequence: TGTGCCAGCAGCTTGGAGGCGTCGGGTTACTATGGCTACACCTTC. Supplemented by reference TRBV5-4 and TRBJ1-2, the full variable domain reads ETGVTQSPTHLIKTRGQQVTLRCSSQSGHNTVSWYQQALGQGPQFIFQYYREEENGRGNFPPRFSGLQFPNYSSELNVNALELDDSALYLCASSLEASGYYGYTFGSGTRLTVV.